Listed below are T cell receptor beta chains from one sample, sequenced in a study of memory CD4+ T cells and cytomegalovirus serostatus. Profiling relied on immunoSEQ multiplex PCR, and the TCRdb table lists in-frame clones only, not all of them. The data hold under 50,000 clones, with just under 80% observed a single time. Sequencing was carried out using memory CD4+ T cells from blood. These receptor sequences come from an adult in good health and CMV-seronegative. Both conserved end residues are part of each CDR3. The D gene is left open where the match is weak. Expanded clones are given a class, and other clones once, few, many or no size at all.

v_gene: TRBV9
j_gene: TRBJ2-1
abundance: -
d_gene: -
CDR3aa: CASSVGGSTGEQFF
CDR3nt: TGTGCCAGCAGCGTAGGAGGGAGTACAGGTGAGCAGTTCTTC

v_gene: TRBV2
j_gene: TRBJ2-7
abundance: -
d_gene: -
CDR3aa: CATAGDGGEQYF
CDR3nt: TGTGCCACCGCCGGGGATGGCGGCGAGCAGTACTTC

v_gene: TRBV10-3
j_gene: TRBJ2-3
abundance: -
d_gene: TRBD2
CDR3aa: CAIRPGLAGGLTDTQYF
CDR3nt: TGTGCCATCAGGCCCGGACTAGCGGGGGGTTTAACAGATACGCAGTATTTT

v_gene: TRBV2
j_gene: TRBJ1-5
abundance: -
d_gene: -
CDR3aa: CASSRVRANQPQHF
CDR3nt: TGTGCCAGCAGCCGTGTAAGGGCCAATCAGCCCCAGCATTTT

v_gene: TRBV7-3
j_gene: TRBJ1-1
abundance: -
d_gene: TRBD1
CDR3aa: CASGQGLGTEAFF
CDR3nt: TGTGCCAGCGGACAGGGGCTTGGGACTGAAGCTTTCTTT

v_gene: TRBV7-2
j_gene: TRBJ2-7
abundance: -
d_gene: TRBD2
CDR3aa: CASSPGGARLGEQYF
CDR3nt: TGTGCCAGCAGCCCGGGGGGGGCCCGCCTAGGGGAGCAGTACTTC

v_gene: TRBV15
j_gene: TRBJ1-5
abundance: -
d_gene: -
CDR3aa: CATSRDPRERSNQPQHF
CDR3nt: TGTGCCACCAGCAGAGATCCCCGGGAGCGGAGCAATCAGCCCCAGCATTTT

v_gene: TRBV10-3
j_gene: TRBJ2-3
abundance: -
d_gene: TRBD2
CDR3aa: CAISKGTSGGRDTQYF
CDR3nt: TGTGCCATCAGTAAAGGGACTAGCGGGGGCCGGGATACGCAGTATTTT

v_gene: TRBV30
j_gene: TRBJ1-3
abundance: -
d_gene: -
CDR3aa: CAWDQGSWVSGNTIYF
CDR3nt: TGTGCCTGGGACCAGGGGTCCTGGGTTTCTGGAAACACCATATATTTT

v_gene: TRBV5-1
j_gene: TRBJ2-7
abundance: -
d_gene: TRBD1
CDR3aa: CASSSGQGVSYEQYF
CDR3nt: TGCGCCAGCAGCTCCGGACAGGGGGTCAGTTACGAGCAGTACTTC

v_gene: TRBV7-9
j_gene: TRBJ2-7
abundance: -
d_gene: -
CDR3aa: CASSSQGYEQYF
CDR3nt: TGTGCCAGCAGCTCCCAAGGTTACGAGCAGTACTTC

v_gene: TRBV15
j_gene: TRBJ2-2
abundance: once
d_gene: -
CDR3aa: CATSRDGRPGELFF
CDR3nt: TGTGCCACCAGCAGAGATGGGCGTCCCGGGGAGCTGTTTTTT

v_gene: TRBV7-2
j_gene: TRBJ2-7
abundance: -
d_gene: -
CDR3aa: CASSPSAGTAKEQYF
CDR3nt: TGTGCCAGCAGCCCCTCTGCCGGGACCGCGAAGGAGCAGTACTTC

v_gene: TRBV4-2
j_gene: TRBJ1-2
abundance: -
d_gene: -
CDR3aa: CASSQEGGTNYGYTF
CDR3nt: TGTGCCAGCAGCCAAGAGGGGGGGACTAACTATGGCTACACCTTC

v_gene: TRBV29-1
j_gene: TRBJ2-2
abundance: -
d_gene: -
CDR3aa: CSVEYSSNTGELFF
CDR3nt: TGCAGCGTTGAATACAGCTCGAACACCGGGGAGCTGTTTTTT

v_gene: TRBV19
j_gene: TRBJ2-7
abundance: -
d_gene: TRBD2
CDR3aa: CASSPTSGGYEQYF
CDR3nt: TGTGCCAGTAGTCCAACTAGCGGGGGTTACGAGCAGTACTTC

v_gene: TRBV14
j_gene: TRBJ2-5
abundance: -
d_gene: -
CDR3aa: CASSLRGVGPKETQYF
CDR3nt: TGTGCCAGCAGCCTCAGAGGAGTTGGCCCAAAAGAGACCCAGTACTTC

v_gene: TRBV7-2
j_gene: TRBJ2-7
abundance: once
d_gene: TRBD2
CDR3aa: CASSPGLAGAYEQYF
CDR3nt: TGTGCCAGCAGCCCCGGACTAGCGGGGGCCTACGAGCAGTACTTC

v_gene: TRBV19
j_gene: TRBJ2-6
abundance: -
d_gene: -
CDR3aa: CASTFTSGANVLTF
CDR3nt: TGTGCCAGTACCTTCACCTCCGGGGCCAACGTCCTGACTTTC

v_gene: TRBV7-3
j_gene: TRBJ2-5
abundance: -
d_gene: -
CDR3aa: CASSPGVYQETQYF
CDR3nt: TGTGCCAGCAGTCCCGGGGTATACCAAGAGACCCAGTACTTC

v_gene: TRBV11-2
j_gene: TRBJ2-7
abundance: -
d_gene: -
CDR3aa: CASSSAGYEQYF
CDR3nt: TGTGCCAGCAGCTCCGCGGGGTACGAGCAGTACTTC

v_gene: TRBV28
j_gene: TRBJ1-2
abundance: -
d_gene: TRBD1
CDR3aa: CASSLRQGNYGYTF
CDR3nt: TGTGCCAGCAGTTTGCGACAGGGGAACTATGGCTACACCTTC

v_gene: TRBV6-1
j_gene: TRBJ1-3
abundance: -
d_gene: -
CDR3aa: CASSEDGGPGNTIYF
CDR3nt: TGTGCCAGCAGTGAAGATGGTGGACCTGGAAACACCATATATTTT

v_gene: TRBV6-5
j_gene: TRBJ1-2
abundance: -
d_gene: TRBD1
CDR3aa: CASQTGGSGYTF
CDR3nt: TGTGCCAGCCAGACAGGGGGAAGTGGCTACACCTTC

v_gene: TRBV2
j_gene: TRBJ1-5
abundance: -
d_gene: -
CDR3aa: CASSEVLNQPQHF
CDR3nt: TGTGCCAGCAGTGAAGTCTTAAATCAGCCCCAGCATTTT

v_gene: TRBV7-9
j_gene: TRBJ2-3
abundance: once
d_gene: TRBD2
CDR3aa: CATPLARSTDTQYF
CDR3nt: TGTGCCACCCCACTAGCGCGCAGCACAGATACGCAGTATTTT

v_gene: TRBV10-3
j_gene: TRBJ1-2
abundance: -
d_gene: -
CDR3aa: CAISAGPFLGYTF
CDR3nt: TGTGCCATCAGTGCGGGGCCTTTCCTGGGCTACACCTTC

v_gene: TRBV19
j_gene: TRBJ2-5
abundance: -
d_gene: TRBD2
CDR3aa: CASSRGDREWETQYF
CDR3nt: TGTGCCAGTAGTCGGGGGGACCGGGAGTGGGAGACCCAGTACTTC

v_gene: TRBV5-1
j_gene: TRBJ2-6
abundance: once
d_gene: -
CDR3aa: CASSSSFGGTLGANVLTF
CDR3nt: TGCGCCAGCAGCTCTTCCTTCGGAGGGACGTTGGGGGCCAACGTCCTGACTTTC

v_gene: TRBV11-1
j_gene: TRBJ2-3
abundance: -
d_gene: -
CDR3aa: CASSLGGRERVDTQYF
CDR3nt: TGTGCCAGCAGCTTAGGGGGCAGGGAGCGTGTGGATACGCAGTATTTT

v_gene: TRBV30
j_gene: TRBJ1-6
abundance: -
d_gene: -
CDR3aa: CAWSVSAAVNSPLHF
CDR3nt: TGTGCCTGGAGTGTCTCGGCAGCCGTAAATTCACCCCTCCACTTT

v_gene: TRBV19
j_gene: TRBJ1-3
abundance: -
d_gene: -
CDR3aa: CASTSSGNTIYF
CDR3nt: TGTGCCAGTACCTCTTCTGGAAACACCATATATTTT

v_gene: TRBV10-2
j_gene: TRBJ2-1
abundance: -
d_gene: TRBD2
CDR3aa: CASSPLAGRNNEQFF
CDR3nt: TGCGCCAGCAGTCCTCTAGCGGGGAGGAACAATGAGCAGTTCTTC

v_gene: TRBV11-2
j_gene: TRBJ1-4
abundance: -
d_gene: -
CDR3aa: CASSQRLSATNEKLFF
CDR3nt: TGTGCCAGCAGCCAGCGCCTCAGTGCAACTAATGAAAAACTGTTTTTT

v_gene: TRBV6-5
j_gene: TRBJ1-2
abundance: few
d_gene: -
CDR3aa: CASSLAAGYGYTF
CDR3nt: TGTGCCAGCAGTCTCGCTGCCGGCTATGGCTACACCTTC

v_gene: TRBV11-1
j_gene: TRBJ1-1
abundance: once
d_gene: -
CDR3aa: CASSWDLGRTEAFF
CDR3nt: TGTGCCAGCAGCTGGGACCTAGGGAGGACTGAAGCTTTCTTT

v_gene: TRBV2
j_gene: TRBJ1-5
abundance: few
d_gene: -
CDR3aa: CASSEARVSIQPQHF
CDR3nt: TGTGCCAGCAGTGAAGCCAGGGTGTCGATTCAGCCCCAGCATTTT

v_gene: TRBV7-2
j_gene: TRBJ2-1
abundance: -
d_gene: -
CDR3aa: CASSLPGAPGQFF
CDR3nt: TGTGCCAGCAGCCTCCCTGGCGCCCCCGGGCAGTTCTTC

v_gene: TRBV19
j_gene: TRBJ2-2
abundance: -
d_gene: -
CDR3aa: CASMLWGGAGELFF
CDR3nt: TGTGCCAGCATGCTATGGGGGGGGGCAGGGGAGCTGTTTTTT

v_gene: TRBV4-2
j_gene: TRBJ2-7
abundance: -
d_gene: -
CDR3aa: CASSQDQLGTPQYF
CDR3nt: TGTGCCAGCAGCCAAGATCAACTCGGGACCCCCCAGTACTTC

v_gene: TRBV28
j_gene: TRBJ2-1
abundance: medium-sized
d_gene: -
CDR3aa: CASRRSSYNEQFF
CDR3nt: TGTGCCAGCAGGCGTAGCTCCTACAATGAGCAGTTCTTC

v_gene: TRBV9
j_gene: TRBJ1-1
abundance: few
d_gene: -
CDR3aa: CASSAAKDTEAFF
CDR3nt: TGTGCCAGCAGCGCCGCCAAGGACACTGAAGCTTTCTTT

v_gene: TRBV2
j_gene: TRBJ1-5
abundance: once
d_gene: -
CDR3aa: CASSEVRVSNQPQHF
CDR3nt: TGTGCCAGCAGTGAAGTAAGGGTTAGCAATCAGCCCCAGCATTTT

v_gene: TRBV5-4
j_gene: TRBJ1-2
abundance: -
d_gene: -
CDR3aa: CASSLDGSVRGYTF
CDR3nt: TGTGCCAGCAGCTTAGACGGATCCGTAAGGGGCTACACCTTC

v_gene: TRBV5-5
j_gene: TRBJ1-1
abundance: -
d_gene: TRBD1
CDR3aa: CASSRQGLNTEAFF
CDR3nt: TGTGCCAGCAGCCGACAGGGATTGAACACTGAAGCTTTCTTT

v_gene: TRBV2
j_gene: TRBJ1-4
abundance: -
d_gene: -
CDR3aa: CASSEAELIREVPGKLFF
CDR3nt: TGTGCCAGCAGTGAAGCCGAGCTAATCCGGGAGGTGCCGGGAAAACTGTTTTTT

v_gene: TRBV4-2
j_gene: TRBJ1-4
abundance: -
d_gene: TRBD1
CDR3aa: CASSPSPGTGNEKLFF
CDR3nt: TGTGCCAGCAGCCCTTCCCCCGGGACAGGGAATGAAAAACTGTTTTTT